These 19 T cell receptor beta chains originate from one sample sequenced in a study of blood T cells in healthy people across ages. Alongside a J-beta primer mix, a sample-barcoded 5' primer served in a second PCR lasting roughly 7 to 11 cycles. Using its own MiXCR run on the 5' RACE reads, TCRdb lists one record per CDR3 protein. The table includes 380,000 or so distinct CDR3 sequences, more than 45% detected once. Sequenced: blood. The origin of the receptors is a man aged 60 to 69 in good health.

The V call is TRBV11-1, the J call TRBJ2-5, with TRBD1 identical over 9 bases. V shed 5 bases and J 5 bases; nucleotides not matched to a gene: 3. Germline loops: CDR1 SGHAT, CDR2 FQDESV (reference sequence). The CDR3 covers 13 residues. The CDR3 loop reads CASSTGGVETQYF. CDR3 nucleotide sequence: TGTGCCAGCAGCACAGGGGGCGTGGAGACCCAGTACTTC.

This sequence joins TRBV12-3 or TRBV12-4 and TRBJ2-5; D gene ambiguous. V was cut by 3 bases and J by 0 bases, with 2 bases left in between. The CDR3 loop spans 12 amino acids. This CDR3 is CASSLHQETQYF. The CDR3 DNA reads TGTGCCAGCAGTTTGCACCAAGAGACCCAGTACTTC.

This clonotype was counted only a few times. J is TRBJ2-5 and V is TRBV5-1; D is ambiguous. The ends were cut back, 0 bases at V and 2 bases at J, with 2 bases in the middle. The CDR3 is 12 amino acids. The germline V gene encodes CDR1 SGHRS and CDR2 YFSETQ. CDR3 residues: CASSLEQETQYF. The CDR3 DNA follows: TGCGCCAGCAGCTTGGAACAAGAGACCCAGTACTTC.

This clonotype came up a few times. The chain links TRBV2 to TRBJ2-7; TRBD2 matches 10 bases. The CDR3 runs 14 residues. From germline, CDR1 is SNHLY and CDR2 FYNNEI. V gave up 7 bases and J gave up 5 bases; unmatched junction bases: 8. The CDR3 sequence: CASTPGLANNEQYF. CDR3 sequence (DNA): TGTGCCAGCACCCCGGGACTAGCGAACAACGAGCAGTACTTC.

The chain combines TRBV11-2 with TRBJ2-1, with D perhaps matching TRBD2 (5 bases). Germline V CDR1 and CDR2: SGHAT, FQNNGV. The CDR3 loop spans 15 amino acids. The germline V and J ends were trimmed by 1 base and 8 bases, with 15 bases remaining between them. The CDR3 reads CASSLVRGSNDEQFF. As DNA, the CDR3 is TGTGCCAGCAGCTTAGTACGGGGATCTAACGATGAGCAGTTCTTC.

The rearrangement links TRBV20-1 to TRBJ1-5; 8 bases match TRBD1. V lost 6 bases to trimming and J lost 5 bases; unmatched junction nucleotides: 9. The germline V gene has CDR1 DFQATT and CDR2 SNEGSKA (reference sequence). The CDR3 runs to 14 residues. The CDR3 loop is CSATDRVGYQPQHF. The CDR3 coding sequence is TGCAGTGCCACGGACAGGGTAGGGTATCAGCCCCAGCATTTT.

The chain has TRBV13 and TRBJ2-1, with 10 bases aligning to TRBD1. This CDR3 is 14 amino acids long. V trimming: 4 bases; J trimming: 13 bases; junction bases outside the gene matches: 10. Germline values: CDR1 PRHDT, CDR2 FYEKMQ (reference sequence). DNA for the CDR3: TGTGCCAGCAGCTCCGGACAGGGGGGACAGACCCAGTTCTTC. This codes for CASSSGQGGQTQFF.

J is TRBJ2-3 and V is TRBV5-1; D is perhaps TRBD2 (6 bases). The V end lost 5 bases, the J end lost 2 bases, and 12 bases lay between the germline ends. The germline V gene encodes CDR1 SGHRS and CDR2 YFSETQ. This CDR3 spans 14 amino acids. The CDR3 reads CASSSGSHTDTQYF. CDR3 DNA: TGCGCCAGCAGTTCCGGGAGCCACACAGATACGCAGTATTTT.

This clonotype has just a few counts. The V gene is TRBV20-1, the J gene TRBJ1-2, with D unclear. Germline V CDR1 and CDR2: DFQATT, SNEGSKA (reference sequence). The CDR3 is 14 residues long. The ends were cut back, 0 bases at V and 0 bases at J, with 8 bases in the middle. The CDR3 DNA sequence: TGCAGTGCTAGAGATGAAAGGTCTAACTATGGCTACACCTTC. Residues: CSARDERSNYGYTF.

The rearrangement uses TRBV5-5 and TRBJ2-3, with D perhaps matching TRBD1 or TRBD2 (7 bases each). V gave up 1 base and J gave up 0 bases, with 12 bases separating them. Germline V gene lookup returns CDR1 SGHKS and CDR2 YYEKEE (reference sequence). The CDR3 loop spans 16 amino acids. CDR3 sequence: CASSLQGGPSTDTQYF. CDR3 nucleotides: TGTGCCAGCAGCTTGCAGGGGGGGCCTAGCACAGATACGCAGTATTTT. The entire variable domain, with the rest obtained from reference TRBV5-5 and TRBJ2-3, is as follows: DAGVTQSPTHLIKTRGQQVTLRCSPISGHKSVSWYQQVLGQGPQFIFQYYEKEERGRGNFPDRFSARQFPNYSSELNVNALLLGDSALYLCASSLQGGPSTDTQYFGPGTRLTVL.

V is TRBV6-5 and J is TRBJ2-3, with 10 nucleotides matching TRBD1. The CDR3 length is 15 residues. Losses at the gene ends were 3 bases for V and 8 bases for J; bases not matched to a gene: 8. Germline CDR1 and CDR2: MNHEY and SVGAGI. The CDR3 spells CASSYTGTGEGTQYF. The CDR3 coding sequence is TGTGCCAGCAGTTATACCGGGACAGGGGAAGGTACGCAGTATTTT.

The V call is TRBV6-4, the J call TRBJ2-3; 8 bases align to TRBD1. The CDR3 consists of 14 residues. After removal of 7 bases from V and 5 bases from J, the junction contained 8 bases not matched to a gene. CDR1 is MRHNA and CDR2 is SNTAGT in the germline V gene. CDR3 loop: CASKRQGQEDTQYF. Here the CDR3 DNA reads TGTGCCAGCAAGAGACAGGGACAGGAAGATACGCAGTATTTT.

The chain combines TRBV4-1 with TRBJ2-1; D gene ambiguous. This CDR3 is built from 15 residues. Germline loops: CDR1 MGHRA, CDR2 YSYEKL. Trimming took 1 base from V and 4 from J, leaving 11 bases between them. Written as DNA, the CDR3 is TGCGCCAGCAGCCAAGGATCCACAGAATACAATGAGCAGTTCTTC. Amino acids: CASSQGSTEYNEQFF.

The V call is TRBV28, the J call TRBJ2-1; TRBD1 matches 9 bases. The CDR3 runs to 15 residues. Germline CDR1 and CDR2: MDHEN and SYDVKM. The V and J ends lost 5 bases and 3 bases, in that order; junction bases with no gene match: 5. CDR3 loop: CASSPLGQGYNEQFF. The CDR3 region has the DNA TGTGCCAGCAGTCCCCTGGGACAGGGCTACAATGAGCAGTTCTTC.

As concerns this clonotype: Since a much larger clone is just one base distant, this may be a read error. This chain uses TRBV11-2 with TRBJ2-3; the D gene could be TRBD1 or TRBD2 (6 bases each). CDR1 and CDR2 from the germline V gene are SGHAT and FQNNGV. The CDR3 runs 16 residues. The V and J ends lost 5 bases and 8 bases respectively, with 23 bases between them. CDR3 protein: CASSLPNLLRGGTQYF. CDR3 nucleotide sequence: TGTGCCAGCAGCCTCCCTAATTTACTCAGGGGAGGTACGCAGTATTTT.

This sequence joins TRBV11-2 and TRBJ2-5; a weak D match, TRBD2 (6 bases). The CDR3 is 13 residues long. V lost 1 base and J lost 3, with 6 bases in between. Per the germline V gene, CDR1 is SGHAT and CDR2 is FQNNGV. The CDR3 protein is CASSLGLEETQYF. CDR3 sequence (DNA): TGTGCCAGCAGCTTAGGACTAGAAGAGACCCAGTACTTC. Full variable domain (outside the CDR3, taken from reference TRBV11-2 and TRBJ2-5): EAGVAQSPRYKIIEKRQSVAFWCNPISGHATLYWYQQILGQGPKLLIQFQNNGVVDDSQLPKDRFSAERLKGVDSTLKIQPAKLEDSAVYLCASSLGLEETQYFGPGTRLLVL.

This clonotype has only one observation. The DNA for the CDR3 is TGTGCCAGCTCACGGACAGAGCTAGCGGGAGGTCAAATTCTAGCCAAAAACATTCAGTACTTC. The encoded protein is CASSRTELAGGQILAKNIQYF. This chain joins TRBV18 and TRBJ2-7; 11 bases map to TRBD2. The J call may be mistaken, given a closer DNA end match to TRBJ2-4. Germline values: CDR1 KGHSH, CDR2 LQKENI. This CDR3 has 21 amino acids.

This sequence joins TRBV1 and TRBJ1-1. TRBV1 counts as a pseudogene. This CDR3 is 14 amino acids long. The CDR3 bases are TGCACCAGCACCCCGGGGAGAGTGAACACTGAAGCTTTCTTT. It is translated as CTSTPGRVNTEAFF.

The CDR3 loop reads CASSYSSFPSASYEQYF. CDR3 nucleotides: TGTGCCAGCAGTTACTCGAGTTTTCCTAGCGCTTCCTACGAGCAGTACTTC. V gene TRBV6-2 or TRBV6-3 combines with J gene TRBJ2-7; D is perhaps TRBD2 (6 bases). CDR1 is MNHEY and CDR2 is SVGEGT in the germline V gene. The CDR3 has 17 residues. V was trimmed by 0 bases and J by 1 base, leaving 16 bases between them.